This T cell receptor (beta chain) was identified during a study of tumor-infiltrating lymphocytes in primary liver carcinoma. Unsorted whole blood served as the source of blood RNA, and germline DNA was extracted as well. The CDR3 has 15 amino acids. Germline CDR1 reads GTSNPN; CDR2 reads SVGIG (reference sequence). The junction had 14 bases not matched to a gene; V was cut back by 5 bases and J by 4 bases. The sample holds one count of this clonotype. From about 0.5 ug of total RNA, TCR beta-specific cDNA was reverse-transcribed using a constant-region primer. Libraries covering TCR beta were generated through three nested multiplex PCR rounds (using a slightly modified ARM-PCR). TRBV1-TRBV30 forward primers and a C-beta reverse primer were used in the first two PCR rounds, which each ran for approximately 10 cycles. TCRdb called the multiplex PCR reads again in MiXCR, with one record for every CDR3 protein. The sample yields just over 300,000 distinct CDR3 sequences, nearly 60% seen once.

This chain uses TRBV30 with TRBJ2-7, with 7 bases identical to TRBD2. Sequenced input: peripheral blood. The clonotype was recovered from a woman aged 25 to 39 with primary liver carcinoma and hepatitis B virus infection. The CDR3 DNA reads TGTGCCTGGGGGACTACCGGGACTCCAATATACGAGCAGTACTTC. This translates into CAWGTTGTPIYEQYF.